This TCR beta chain came from a study of shared clonotypes between healthy human individuals. Whole-study findings and limits: Sharing of clonotypes among donors was expected to vary with sequencing depth.

All donors qualified as healthy HIV-negative adults and had experienced no recent acute infections or vaccinations. This clone appeared once. What it recognizes is unknown. The CDR3 totals 15 residues. Germline assignment: CDR1 MDHEN and CDR2 SYDVKM. The V and J ends lost 3 bases and 10 bases respectively, with 16 bases between them. Some clones are missing from TCRdb's copy, which holds only in-frame ones; the method was immunoSEQ multiplex PCR. Of roughly 500,000 clones listed, 70% to 80% were seen once; the top ten hold 10% to 15%. The sequence derives from a woman in her thirties or forties in good health. Some clones in this sample may be carry-over from other donors' samples. Sequencing was carried out using PBMCs. This rearrangement joins TRBV28 to TRBJ1-6; maybe TRBD1 (5 bases). This CDR3 reads CASSLLVRGESPLHF. The DNA of the CDR3 is TGTGCCAGCAGTTTGCTTGTTCGAGGGGAATCACCCCTCCACTTT.